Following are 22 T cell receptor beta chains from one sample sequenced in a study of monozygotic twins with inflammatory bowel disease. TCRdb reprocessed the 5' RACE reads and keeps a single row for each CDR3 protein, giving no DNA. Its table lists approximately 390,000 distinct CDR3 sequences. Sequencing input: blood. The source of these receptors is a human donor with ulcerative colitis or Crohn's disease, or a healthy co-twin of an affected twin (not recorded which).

The CDR3 sequence: CASSPGLAGEGQYF. The chain carries TRBV5-1 and TRBJ2-3; the D call from TCRdb, TRBD2, cannot be confirmed without DNA. The CDR3 extends over 14 amino acids. CDR1 is SGHRS, CDR2 YFSETQ, per germline.

The CDR3 protein is CASSSTSGPTYEQYF. The rearrangement links TRBV28 to TRBJ2-7; the TRBD2 assignment by TCRdb is unverifiable without DNA. Germline values: CDR1 MDHEN, CDR2 SYDVKM. This CDR3 region has 15 residues.

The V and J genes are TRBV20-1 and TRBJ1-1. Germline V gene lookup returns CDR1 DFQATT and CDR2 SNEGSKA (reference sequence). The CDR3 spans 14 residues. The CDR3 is CSARLAGLNTEAFF.

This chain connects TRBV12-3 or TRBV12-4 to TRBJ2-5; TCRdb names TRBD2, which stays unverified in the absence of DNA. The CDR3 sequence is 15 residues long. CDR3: CASSSRRQAQETQYF.

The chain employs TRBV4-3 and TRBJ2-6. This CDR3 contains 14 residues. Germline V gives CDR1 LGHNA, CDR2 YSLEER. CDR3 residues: CASSQPTGANVLTF.

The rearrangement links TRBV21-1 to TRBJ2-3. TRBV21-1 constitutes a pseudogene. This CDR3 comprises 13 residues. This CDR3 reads CASSRLQTDTQYF.

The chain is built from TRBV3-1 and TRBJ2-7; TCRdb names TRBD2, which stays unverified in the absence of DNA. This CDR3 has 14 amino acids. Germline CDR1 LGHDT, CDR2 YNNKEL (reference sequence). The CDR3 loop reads CASSLLARSYEQYF.

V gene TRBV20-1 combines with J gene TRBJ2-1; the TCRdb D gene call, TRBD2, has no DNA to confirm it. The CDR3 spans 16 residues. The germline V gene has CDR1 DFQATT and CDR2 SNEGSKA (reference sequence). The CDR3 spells CSARGGESVANNEQFF.

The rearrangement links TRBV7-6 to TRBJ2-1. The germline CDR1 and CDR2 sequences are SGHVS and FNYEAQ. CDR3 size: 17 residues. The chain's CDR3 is CASSLAITGRSYNEQFF.

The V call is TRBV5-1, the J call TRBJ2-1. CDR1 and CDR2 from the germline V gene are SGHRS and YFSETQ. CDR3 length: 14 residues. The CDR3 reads CASSFRQPLDEQFF.

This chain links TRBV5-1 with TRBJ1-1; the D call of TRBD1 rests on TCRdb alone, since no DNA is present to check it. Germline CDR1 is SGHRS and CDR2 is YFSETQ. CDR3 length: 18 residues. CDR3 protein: CASSSHLGQGPENTEAFF.

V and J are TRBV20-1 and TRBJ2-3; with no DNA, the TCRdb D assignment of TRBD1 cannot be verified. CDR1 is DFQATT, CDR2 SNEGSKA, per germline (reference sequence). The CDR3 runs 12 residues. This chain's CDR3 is CSASLGADTQYF.

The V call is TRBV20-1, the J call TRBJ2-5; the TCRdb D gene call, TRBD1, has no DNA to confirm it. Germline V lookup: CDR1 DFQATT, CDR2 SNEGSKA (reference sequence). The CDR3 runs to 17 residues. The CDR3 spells CSARALSVGGPQETQYF.

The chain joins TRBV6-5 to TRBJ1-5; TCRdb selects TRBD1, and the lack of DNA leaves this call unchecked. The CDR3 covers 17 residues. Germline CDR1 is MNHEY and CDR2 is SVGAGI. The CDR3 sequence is CASSYSQGHLSNQPQHF.

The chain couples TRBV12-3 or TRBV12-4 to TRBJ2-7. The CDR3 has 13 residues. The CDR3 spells CASSLAQLDGQYF.

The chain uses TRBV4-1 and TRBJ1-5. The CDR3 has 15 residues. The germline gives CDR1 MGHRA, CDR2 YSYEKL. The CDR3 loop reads CASSQVKGWGQPQHF.

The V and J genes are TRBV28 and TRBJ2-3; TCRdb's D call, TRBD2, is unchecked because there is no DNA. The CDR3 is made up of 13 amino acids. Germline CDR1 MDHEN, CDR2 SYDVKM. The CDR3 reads CASSQRVQGPQYF.

CDR3 residues: CASSLVEGPGELFF. The V gene is TRBV7-8, the J gene TRBJ2-2. This CDR3 contains 14 residues. Germline lookup yields CDR1 SGHVS and CDR2 FQNEAQ. The variable domain in full, with the rest retrieved from reference TRBV7-8 and TRBJ2-2, is GAGVSQSPRYKVAKRGQDVALRCDPISGHVSLFWYQQALGQGPEFLTYFQNEAQLDKSGLPSDRFFAERPEGSVSTLKIQRTQQEDSAVYLCASSLVEGPGELFFGEGSRLTVL.

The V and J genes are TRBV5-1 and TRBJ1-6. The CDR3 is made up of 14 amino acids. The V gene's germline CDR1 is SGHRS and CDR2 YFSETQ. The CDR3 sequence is CASSLGHTSSPLHF. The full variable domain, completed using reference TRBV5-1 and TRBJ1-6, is KAGVTQTPRYLIKTRGQQVTLSCSPISGHRSVSWYQQTPGQGLQFLFEYFSETQRNKGNFPGRFSGRQFSNSRSEMNVSTLELGDSALYLCASSLGHTSSPLHFGNGTRLTVT.

The chain's CDR3 is CASSYETGSSYYGYTF. V and J are TRBV5-1 and TRBJ1-2; TCRdb outputs TRBD1, but without DNA this stays unchecked. The CDR3 is 16 residues long. In germline, CDR1 is SGHRS, CDR2 YFSETQ.

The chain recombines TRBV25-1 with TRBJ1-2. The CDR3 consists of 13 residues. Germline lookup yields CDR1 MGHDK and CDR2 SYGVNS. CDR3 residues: CASSEQPFYGYTF.

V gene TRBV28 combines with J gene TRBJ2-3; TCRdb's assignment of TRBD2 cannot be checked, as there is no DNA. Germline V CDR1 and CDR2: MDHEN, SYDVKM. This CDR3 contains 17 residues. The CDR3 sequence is CASRPPMGEAATDTQYF.